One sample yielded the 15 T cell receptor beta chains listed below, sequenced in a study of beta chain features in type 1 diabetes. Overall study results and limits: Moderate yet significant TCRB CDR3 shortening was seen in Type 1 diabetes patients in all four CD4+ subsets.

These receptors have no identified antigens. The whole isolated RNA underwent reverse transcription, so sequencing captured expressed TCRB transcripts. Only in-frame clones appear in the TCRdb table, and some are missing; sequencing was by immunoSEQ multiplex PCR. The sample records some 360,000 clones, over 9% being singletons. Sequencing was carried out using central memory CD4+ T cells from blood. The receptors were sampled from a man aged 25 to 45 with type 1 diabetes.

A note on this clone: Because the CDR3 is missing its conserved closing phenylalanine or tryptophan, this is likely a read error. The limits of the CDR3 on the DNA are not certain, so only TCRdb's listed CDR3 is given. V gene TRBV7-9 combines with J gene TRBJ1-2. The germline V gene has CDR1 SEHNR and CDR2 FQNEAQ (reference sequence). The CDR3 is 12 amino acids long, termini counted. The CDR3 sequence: CASSLEGTISSC.

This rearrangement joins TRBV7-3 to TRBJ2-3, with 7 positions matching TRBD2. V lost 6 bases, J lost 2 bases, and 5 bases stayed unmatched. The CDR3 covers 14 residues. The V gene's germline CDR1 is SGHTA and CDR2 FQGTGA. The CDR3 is CASRLGGSTDTQYF. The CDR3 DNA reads TGTGCCAGCAGACTGGGGGGGTCCACAGATACGCAGTATTTT.

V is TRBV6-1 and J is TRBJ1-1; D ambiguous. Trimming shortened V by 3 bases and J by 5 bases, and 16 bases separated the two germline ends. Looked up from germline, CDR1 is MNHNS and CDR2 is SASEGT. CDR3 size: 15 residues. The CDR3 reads CASSEVKGRGTEAFF. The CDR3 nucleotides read TGTGCCAGCAGTGAGGTCAAGGGCCGCGGAACTGAAGCTTTCTTT.

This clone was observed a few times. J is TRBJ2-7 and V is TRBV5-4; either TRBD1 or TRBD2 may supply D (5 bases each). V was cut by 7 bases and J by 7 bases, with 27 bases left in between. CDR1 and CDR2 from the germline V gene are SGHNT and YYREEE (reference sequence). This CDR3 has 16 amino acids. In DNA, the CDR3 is TGTGCCAGCGGCACGACCCCGGGACCCACCGGCTTGGAGCAGTACTTC. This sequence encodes CASGTTPGPTGLEQYF.

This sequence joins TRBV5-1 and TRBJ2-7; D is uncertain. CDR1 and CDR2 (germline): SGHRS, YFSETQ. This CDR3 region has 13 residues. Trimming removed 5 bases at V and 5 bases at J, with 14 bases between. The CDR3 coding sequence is TGCGCCAGCAGGTTTGTGGGAAGAGACGAGCAGTACTTC. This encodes CASRFVGRDEQYF. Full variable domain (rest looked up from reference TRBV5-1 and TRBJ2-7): KAGVTQTPRYLIKTRGQQVTLSCSPISGHRSVSWYQQTPGQGLQFLFEYFSETQRNKGNFPGRFSGRQFSNSRSEMNVSTLELGDSALYLCASRFVGRDEQYFGPGTRLTVT.

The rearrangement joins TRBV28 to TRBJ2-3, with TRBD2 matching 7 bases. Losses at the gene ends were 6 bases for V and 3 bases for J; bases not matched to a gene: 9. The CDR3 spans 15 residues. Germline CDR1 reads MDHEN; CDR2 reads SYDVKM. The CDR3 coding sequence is TGTGCCAGCAGGCCTCGGGGAGGGTCAACAGATACGCAGTATTTT. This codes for CASRPRGGSTDTQYF.

This CDR3 reads CASRDTGPLKETQYF. CDR3 DNA sequence: TGTGCCAGCAGGGACACCGGGCCGTTAAAAGAGACCCAGTACTTC. The V call is TRBV28, the J call TRBJ2-5, with TRBD1 as a possible D gene (5 bases). The CDR3 has 15 residues. Germline V gene sequence: CDR1 MDHEN, CDR2 SYDVKM. V gave up 6 bases and J gave up 3 bases, with 17 bases separating them. Combining the CDR3 with reference TRBV28 and TRBJ2-5 gives the whole variable domain DVKVTQSSRYLVKRTGEKVFLECVQDMDHENMFWYRQDPGLGLRLIYFSYDVKMKEKGDIPEGYSVSREKKERFSLILESASTNQTSMYLCASRDTGPLKETQYFGPGTRLLVL.

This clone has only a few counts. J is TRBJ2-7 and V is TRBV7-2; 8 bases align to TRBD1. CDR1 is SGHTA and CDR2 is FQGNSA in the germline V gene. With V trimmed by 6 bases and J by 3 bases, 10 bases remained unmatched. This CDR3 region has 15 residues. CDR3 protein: CASRHTGGPFYEQYF. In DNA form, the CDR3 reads TGTGCCAGCAGGCACACAGGGGGGCCATTCTACGAGCAGTACTTC.

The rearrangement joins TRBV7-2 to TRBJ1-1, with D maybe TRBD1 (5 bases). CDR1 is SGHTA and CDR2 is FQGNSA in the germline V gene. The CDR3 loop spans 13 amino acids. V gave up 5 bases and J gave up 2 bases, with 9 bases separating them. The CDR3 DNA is TGTGCCAGCAGCCCGGGGCCAAACACTGAAGCTTTCTTT. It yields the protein CASSPGPNTEAFF.

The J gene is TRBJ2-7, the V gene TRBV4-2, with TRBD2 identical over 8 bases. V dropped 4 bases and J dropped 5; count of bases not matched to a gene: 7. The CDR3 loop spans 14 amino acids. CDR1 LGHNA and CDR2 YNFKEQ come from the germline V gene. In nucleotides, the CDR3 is TGTGCCAGCAGCCCAGCCGGGACTAGGGACGAGCAGTACTTC. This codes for CASSPAGTRDEQYF.

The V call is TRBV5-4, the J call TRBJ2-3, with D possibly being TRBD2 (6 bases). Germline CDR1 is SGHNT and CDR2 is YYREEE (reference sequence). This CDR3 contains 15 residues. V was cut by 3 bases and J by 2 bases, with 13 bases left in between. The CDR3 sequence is CASSSPEGITDTQYF. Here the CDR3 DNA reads TGTGCCAGCAGCTCGCCGGAGGGAATCACAGATACGCAGTATTTT.

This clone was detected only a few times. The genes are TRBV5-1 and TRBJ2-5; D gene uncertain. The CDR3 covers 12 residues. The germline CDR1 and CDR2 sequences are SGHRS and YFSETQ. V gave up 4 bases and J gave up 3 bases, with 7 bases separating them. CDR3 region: CASSREEETQYF. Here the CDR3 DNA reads TGCGCCAGCAGCCGAGAAGAAGAGACCCAGTACTTC.

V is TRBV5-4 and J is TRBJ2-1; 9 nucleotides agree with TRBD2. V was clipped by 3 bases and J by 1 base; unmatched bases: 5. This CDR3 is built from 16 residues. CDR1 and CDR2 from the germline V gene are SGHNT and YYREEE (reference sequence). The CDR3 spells CASSWGTSRSYNEQFF. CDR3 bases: TGTGCCAGCAGCTGGGGGACTAGCAGGTCCTACAATGAGCAGTTCTTC. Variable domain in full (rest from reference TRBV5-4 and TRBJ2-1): ETGVTQSPTHLIKTRGQQVTLRCSSQSGHNTVSWYQQALGQGPQFIFQYYREEENGRGNFPPRFSGLQFPNYSSELNVNALELDDSALYLCASSWGTSRSYNEQFFGPGTRLTVL.

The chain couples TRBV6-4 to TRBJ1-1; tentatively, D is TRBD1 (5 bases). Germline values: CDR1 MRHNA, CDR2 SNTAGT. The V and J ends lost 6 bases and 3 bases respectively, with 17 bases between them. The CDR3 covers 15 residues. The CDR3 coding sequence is TGTGCCAGCAGGGGGCACGAGGGGTGGGACACTGAAGCTTTCTTT. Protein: CASRGHEGWDTEAFF.

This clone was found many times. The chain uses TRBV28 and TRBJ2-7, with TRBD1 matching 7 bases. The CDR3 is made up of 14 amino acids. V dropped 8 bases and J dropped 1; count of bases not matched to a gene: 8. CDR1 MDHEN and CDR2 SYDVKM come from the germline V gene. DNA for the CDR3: TGTGCCAGCCGACTCGTGGGACAGTCCTACGAGCAGTACTTC. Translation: CASRLVGQSYEQYF.